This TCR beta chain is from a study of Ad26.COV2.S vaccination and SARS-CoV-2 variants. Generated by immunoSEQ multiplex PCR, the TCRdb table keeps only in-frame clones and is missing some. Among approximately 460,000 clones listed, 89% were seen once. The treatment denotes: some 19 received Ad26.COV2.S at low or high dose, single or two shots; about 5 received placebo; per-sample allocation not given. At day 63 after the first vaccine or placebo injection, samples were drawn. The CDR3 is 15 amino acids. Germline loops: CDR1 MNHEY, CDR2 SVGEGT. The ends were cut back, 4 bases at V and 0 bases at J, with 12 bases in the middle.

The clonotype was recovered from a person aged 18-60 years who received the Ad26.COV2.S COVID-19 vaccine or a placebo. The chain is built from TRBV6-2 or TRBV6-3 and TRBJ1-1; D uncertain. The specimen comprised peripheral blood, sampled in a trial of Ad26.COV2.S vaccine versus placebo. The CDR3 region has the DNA TGTGCCAGCAGTTCCTCCTACGGGGTGAACACTGAAGCTTTCTTT. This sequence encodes CASSSSYGVNTEAFF.